The sequence of this T cell receptor beta chain was determined in a study of molecular identifiers for immune sequencing clone quantification (dated 2018 in TCRdb). Background on the whole study: For a replicate experiment, the RNA from either around 20,000 or 100,000 naive CD8 T cells was divided into five aliquots, and four of those aliquots went on to sequencing. This methods study benchmarked molecular-identifier clustering-based TCR repertoire sequencing (MIDCIRS) and TCR RNA copy counting, using CD8 T cells to do so.

Overall results and qualifications from the work: Modeling estimated approximately 3 recovered TCR RNA copies per cell, compared with about 10 by digital PCR, which implies around 30% capture efficiency. In CMV-specific effector cells, clones with more than 20 RNA copies contained over 99% of molecules, whereas in naive cells such clones contained under 1% of molecules. Spiked-in Jurkat TCR RNA equivalent to a single cell was reported to be detectable even among 850,000 to 1,000,000 naive CD8 T cells. Without barcode sub-clustering, chimeric consensus sequences inflated TCR diversity; chimeras reached as high as 47%. The naive libraries included spiked-in Jurkat TCR RNA (approximately 11 copies' worth), and this RNA is not part of the donor repertoire. Highly expanded clone sizes could be underestimated because identical TCR molecules may share a barcode.

Libraries were prepared through PCR. TCRdb records NextSeq 500 as the sequencer. Bulk TCR libraries were made following a previously described method, with the TCR primers given in Table S5. The Qiagen AllPrep DNA/RNA kit was used to purify total RNA. Before any analysis, reads coming from multiple sequencing runs of the same library were combined into one pool. Regarding the original processing steps: Reads were retained only if an exact TCR constant sequence was present, and the retained reads were trimmed to 150 nt and grouped according to their 12-nt molecular barcodes. Reads within each barcode group were sub-clustered using a 15% Levenshtein threshold, and quality-weighted consensus sequences were constructed for each RNA molecule. Non-functional sequences were excluded, and lower-count sequences lying one edit away from another sequence were also excluded. Based on a fit of two negative binomial distributions, barcode sub-clusters having less than 20% of the maximum read count were discarded. The public sequencing data were trimmed at Q25 with fastp and processed into clonotypes with MiXCR by TCRdb, which kept only in-frame beta chains. Rows are unified per CDR3 protein, each entry keeping the most common DNA and genes. TCRdb, not the original authors, processed these V and J calls. Counted in this sample were about 630,000 distinct CDR3 sequences; roughly 23% of them appeared once. The top ten clones comprise 0.75% to 0.8% of the sample.

V gives up 0 bases and J gives up 2 bases, and the segment between their germline ends measures 6 bases. The CDR3 contains 14 residues, cysteine and phenylalanine counted. CDR3 DNA only is kept here, 42 bases in frame from base 1. CDR1 and CDR2, looked up from the germline V gene, are LGHNA and YSLEER. This clonotype was seen at least ten times. The target of this receptor is not known. No base quality values were provided; no much bigger clone lies one nucleotide off. Libraries of naive CD8 T cells were built from about 21,000 to 970,000 sorted cells, with 10%, 30% or 50% of the purified RNA used. Naive CD8 T cells were FACS-sorted as CD8+CD4-CCR7+CD45RA+ on a BD FACSAria II into RLT Plus buffer. To test detection sensitivity, Jurkat RNA equal to over nine TCR copies was added to samples of roughly 18,000-1,000,000 naive CD8 T cells. CD8 T cells were enriched using RosetteSep CD8+ T Cell Enrichment Cocktail and Ficoll-Paque, and the enriched cells then underwent ACK red cell lysis.

This receptor was obtained from a human donor in good health. Some libraries in this study had Jurkat cell RNA spiked in. The sample consisted of naive CD8+ T cells from blood, with Jurkat cell RNA spiked in. Reading the label with the study, this specimen's cell subset or site is: FACS-sorted CD8+CD4-CCR7+CD45RA+ naive T cells. The chain uses TRBV4-3 and TRBJ2-3; no D gene can be assigned with confidence. The CDR3 protein: CASSQEGNTDTQYF. The sequence in DNA is TGCGCCAGCAGCCAAGAGGGAAACACAGATACGCAGTATTTT.